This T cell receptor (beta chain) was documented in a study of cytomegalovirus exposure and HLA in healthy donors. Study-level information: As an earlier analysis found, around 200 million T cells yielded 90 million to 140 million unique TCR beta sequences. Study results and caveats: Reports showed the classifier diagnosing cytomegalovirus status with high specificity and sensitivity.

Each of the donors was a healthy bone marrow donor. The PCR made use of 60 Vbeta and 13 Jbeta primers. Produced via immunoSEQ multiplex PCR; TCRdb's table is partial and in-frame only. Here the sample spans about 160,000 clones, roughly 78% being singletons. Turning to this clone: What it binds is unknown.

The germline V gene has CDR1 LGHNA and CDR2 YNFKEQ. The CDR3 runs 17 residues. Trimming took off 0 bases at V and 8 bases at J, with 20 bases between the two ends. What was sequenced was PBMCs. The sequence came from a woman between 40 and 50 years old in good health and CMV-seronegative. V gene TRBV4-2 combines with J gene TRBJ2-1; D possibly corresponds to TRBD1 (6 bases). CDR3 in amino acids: CASSQDNPGQGRDEQFF. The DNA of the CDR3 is TGTGCCAGCAGCCAAGATAATCCCGGCCAGGGGAGAGATGAGCAGTTCTTC.